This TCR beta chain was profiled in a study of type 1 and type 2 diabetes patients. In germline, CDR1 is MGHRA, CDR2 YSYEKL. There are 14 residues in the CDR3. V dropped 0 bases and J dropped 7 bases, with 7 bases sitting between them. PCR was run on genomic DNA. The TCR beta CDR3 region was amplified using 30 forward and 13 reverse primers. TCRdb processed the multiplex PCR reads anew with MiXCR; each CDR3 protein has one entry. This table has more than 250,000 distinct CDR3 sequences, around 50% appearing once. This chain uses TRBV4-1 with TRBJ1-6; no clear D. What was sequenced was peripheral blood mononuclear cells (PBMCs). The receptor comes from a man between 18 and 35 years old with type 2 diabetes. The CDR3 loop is CASSQDRKNSPLHF. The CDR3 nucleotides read TGCGCCAGCAGCCAAGATCGGAAGAATTCACCCCTCCACTTT.